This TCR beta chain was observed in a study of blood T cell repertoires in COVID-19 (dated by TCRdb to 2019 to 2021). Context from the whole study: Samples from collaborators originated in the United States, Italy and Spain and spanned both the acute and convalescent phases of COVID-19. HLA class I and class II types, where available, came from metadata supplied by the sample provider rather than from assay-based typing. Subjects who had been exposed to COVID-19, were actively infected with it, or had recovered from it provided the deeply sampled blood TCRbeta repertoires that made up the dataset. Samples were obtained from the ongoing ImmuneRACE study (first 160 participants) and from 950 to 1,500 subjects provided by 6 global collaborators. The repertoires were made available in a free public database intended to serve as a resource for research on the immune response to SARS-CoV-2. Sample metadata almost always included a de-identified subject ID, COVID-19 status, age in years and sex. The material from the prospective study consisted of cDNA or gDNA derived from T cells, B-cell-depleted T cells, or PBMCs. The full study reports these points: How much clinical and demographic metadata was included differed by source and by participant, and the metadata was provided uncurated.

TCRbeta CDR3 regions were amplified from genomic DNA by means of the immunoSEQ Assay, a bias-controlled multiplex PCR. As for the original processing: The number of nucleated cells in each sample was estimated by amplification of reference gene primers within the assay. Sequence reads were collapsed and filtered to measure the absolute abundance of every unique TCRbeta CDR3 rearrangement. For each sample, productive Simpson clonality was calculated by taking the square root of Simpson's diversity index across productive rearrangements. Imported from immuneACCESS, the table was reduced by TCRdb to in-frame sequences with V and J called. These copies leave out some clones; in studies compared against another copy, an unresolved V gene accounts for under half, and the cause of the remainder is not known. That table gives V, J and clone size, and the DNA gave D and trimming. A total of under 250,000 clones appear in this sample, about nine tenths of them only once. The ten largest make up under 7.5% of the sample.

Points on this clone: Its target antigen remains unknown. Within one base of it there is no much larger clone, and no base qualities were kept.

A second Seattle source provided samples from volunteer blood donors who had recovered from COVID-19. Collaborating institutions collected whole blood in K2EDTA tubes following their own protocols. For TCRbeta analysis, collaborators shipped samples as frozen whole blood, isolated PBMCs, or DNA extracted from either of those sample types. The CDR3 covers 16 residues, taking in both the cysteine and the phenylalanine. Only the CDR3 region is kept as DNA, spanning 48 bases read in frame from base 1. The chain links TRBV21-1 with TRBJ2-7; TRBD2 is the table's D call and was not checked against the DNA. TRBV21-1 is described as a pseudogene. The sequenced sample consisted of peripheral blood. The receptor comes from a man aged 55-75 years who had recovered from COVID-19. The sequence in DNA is TGTGCCAGCAGCAAAGTGGGGAGGGAAACGAAGGACGAGCAGTACTTC. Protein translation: CASSKVGRETKDEQYF.